This TCR beta chain was found in a study of T cell responses to AZD1222 COVID-19 vaccine. The CDR3 is 13 amino acids. Trimming left V 5 bases short and J 4 bases short, with 11 bases between. Only in-frame clones appear in the TCRdb table, and some are missing; sequencing was by immunoSEQ multiplex PCR. The sample has over 130,000 clones; 92% are singletons. The V and J genes are TRBV12-3 or TRBV12-4 and TRBJ1-1, with D tentatively TRBD1 (5 bases). Sequencing was performed on peripheral blood, taken 28 days after the second AZD1222 dose. This TCR came from an adult who received the AZD1222 COVID-19 vaccine. The CDR3 bases are TGTGCCAGCAGTACACCAGGGTCCACTGAAGCTTTCTTT. Translating gives CASSTPGSTEAFF.